What follows are 17 T cell receptor beta chains derived from one specimen sequenced in a study of tumor-infiltrating lymphocytes in primary liver carcinoma. From approximately 530 ng of total RNA, TCR beta-specific cDNA was reverse-transcribed using a constant-region primer. Investigators got TCR beta libraries out of three nested multiplex PCR rounds, done with slightly modified ARM-PCR. PCR rounds one and two used TRBV1-TRBV30 forward primers with a C-beta reverse primer for approximately 11 cycles each. MiXCR was run by TCRdb on the multiplex PCR reads, yielding one entry per CDR3 protein. The table includes about 320,000 distinct CDR3 sequences, roughly three fifths detected once. It was unsorted whole blood that yielded blood RNA, and germline DNA was also extracted. Input material: peripheral blood. These receptors were taken from a woman aged 30 to 39 with primary liver carcinoma and hepatitis B virus infection.

For this clonotype: An end of the junction differs from the germline gene, which may be a read error. V usage is TRBV7-8 and J usage is TRBJ2-1; possible D gene TRBD2, 5 bases. The length of the CDR3 is 13 residues. Germline CDR1 is SGHVS and CDR2 is FQNEAQ. This CDR3 reads CTSSGNSYNEQFF. The CDR3 DNA is TGTACCAGCAGCGGAAACTCCTACAATGAGCAGTTCTTC.

Concerning this clonotype itself: Given the absence of the conserved phenylalanine or tryptophan at the CDR3 end, a read error is likely. V is TRBV28 and J is TRBJ2-6; D gene ambiguous. Between the trimmed V and J ends, which lost 1 base and 2 bases, there was a span of 9 bases. Germline V lookup: CDR1 MDHEN, CDR2 SYDVKM. The CDR3 is made up of 16 amino acids. The CDR3 loop reads CASSLLAEPGANVLTI. The CDR3 DNA sequence: TGTGCCAGCAGTTTATTAGCAGAACCTGGGGCCAACGTCCTGACTATC.

This clonotype was recorded many times. The V and J genes are TRBV4-3 and TRBJ2-1, with D possibly TRBD2 on 7 matching bases. The CDR3 loop spans 17 amino acids. With 0 bases removed from V and 3 bases from J, the gap between germline ends came to 15 bases. Germline CDR1 and CDR2: LGHNA and YSLEER. The CDR3 sequence is CASSQDLRGGNYNEQFF. The CDR3 DNA is TGCGCCAGCAGCCAAGACCTTCGCGGGGGCAACTACAATGAGCAGTTCTTC.

This clonotype was counted at least ten times. The chain employs TRBV11-2 and TRBJ2-5, with unresolved D. In germline, CDR1 is SGHAT, CDR2 FQNNGV. With 4 bases removed from V and 7 bases from J, the gap between germline ends came to 10 bases. The CDR3 spans 12 residues. The CDR3 region is CASSSLSGTQYF. In DNA form, the CDR3 reads TGTGCCAGCAGCTCCCTCTCGGGGACCCAGTACTTC.

The chain carries TRBV13 and TRBJ2-2, with TRBD2 matching over 7 bases. This CDR3 contains 23 residues. V lost 4 bases, J lost 4 bases, and 30 bases stayed unmatched. Germline V gene sequence: CDR1 PRHDT, CDR2 FYEKMQ (reference sequence). CDR3 sequence: CASSSRRRRVLEAASGGTGELFF. The CDR3 DNA reads as TGTGCCAGCAGCTCCCGCCGTAGGAGAGTTTTAGAAGCGGCTAGCGGCGGCACCGGGGAGCTGTTTTTT.

As concerns this clonotype: A much larger clone lies one base from this, so it may be a read error. This chain connects TRBV29-1 to TRBJ2-1; no reliable D call. The germline V gene encodes CDR1 SQVTM and CDR2 ANQGSEA. CDR3 length equals 14 residues. V gave up 5 bases and J gave up 7 bases, with 18 bases separating them. This chain's CDR3 is CSVLTSRASNEQFF. The CDR3 DNA sequence: TGCAGCGTTCTGACCTCCCGTGCGAGTAATGAGCAGTTCTTC.

The V gene is TRBV30, the J gene TRBJ2-2; D is undetermined. Germline CDR1 GTSNPN, CDR2 SVGIG (reference sequence). V was clipped by 1 base and J by 8 bases, with 17 bases between them. The CDR3 totals 15 residues. The CDR3 region is CAWSANVPATGELFF. Here the CDR3 DNA reads TGTGCCTGGAGTGCGAATGTGCCGGCCACAGGGGAGCTGTTTTTT.

This chain links TRBV11-3 with TRBJ1-1; TRBD1 is a possible D gene (6 bases). The CDR3 sequence is 13 residues long. Between the trimmed V and J ends, which lost 5 bases and 9 bases, there was a span of 16 bases. CDR1 and CDR2 (germline): SGHNT, YENEEA. The CDR3 sequence is CASSRGGHTKAFF. The CDR3, as DNA: TGTGCCAGCAGCCGAGGGGGGCATACTAAAGCTTTCTTT.

This clonotype has a single count. The rearrangement joins TRBV11-2 to TRBJ2-7; 7 nucleotides line up with TRBD2. CDR3 length: 14 residues. CDR1 SGHAT and CDR2 FQNNGV come from the germline V gene. J was trimmed by 7 bases and V by 5 bases; bases with no gene match: 11. The CDR3 coding sequence is TGTGCCAGCAGCCTAGTCCTAGCGGAAGCGGAGCAGTACTTC. This sequence encodes CASSLVLAEAEQYF.

There are many counts of this clonotype. The J gene is TRBJ2-3, the V gene TRBV29-1; no firm D call. Trimming cost V 5 bases and J 0 bases, with 9 bases left between them. The CDR3 is made up of 13 amino acids. Germline V CDR1 and CDR2: SQVTM, ANQGSEA. The CDR3 sequence: CSVPYISTDTQYF. The CDR3 DNA reads TGCAGCGTTCCGTATATAAGCACAGATACGCAGTATTTT.

A note on this clonotype: A clone one base away is much larger, so this may be a read error. The chain recombines TRBV29-1 with TRBJ1-5, with a tentative D call TRBD1 (6 bases). The CDR3 length is 12 residues. The V gene lost 5 bases and the J gene lost 4 bases, with 9 bases spanning the gap. The germline V gene encodes CDR1 SQVTM and CDR2 ANQGSEA. The CDR3 nucleotides read TGCAGCGTTAGACAGGTAAATCAGCCCCAGCATTTT. Protein product: CSVRQVNQPQHF. Full variable domain (missing parts from reference TRBV29-1 and TRBJ1-5): SAVISQKPSRDICQRGTSLTIQCQVDSQVTMMFWYRQQPGQSLTLIATANQGSEATYESGFVIDKFPISRPNLTFSTLTVSNMSPEDSSIYLCSVRQVNQPQHFGDGTRLSIL.

This clonotype was seen many times. A much larger clone is a single base away; this may be a read error. V gene TRBV11-2 combines with J gene TRBJ2-5, with unresolved D. Germline lookup yields CDR1 SGHAT and CDR2 FQNNGV. There are 14 residues in the CDR3. Trimming stripped 1 base from V and 4 bases from J, with 10 bases between. For the CDR3, the DNA is TGTGCCAGCAGCTTAGGGTACGTGGGAGAGACCCAGTACTTC. Amino acid sequence: CASSLGYVGETQYF.

Regarding this clonotype: At one of its ends the junction is not consistent with the germline gene, which may arise from a read error. The chain combines TRBV11-2 with TRBJ2-7, with D uncertain. The CDR3 runs to 11 residues. CDR1 is SGHAT and CDR2 is FQNNGV in the germline V gene. The CDR3 nucleotides read TGTGCCAGCAGCAGGGAAAGCGAGCAGTGCTTC. This codes for CASSRESEQCF.

The V gene is TRBV7-9, the J gene TRBJ2-7; 7 positions match TRBD2. Germline values: CDR1 SEHNR, CDR2 FQNEAQ (reference sequence). The CDR3 runs to 20 residues. V lost 4 bases, J lost 4 bases, and 25 bases stayed unmatched. This CDR3 reads CASSYPFGGGERSNSYEQYF. In DNA form, the CDR3 reads TGTGCCAGCAGCTACCCCTTTGGTGGGGGGGAGCGGTCAAACTCGTACGAGCAGTACTTC.

This clonotype has at least ten counts. V and J are TRBV29-1 and TRBJ1-1, with 7 bases identical to TRBD1. The V gene's germline CDR1 is SQVTM and CDR2 ANQGSEA. With V trimmed by 5 bases and J by 11 bases, 8 bases remained unmatched. CDR3 length: 11 amino acids. CDR3 sequence (DNA): TGCAGCGTTCTTACAGGGGTCGCGGCTTTCTTT. Protein sequence: CSVLTGVAAFF.

The J gene is TRBJ2-5, the V gene TRBV28; D is perhaps TRBD2 (6 bases). The V gene lost 3 bases and the J gene lost 4 bases, with 15 bases spanning the gap. Looked up from germline, CDR1 is MDHEN and CDR2 is SYDVKM. This CDR3 has 15 residues. The CDR3 loop is CASSLGSLGGETQYF. CDR3 coding DNA: TGTGCCAGCAGTTTGGGCAGCCTGGGGGGAGAGACCCAGTACTTC.

Details on this clonotype: No conserved phenylalanine or tryptophan ends this CDR3, so it is likely a read error. The V gene is TRBV6-1, the J gene TRBJ2-1; the match to TRBD1 covers 7 bases. The CDR3 runs to 14 residues. Germline V gives CDR1 MNHNS, CDR2 SASEGT. With 8 bases clipped from V and 3 bases from J, the junction kept 7 bases outside the gene matches. The CDR3 nucleotides read TGTGCCAGCCGCACAGGGGATGTCTACAATGAGCAGTTCGTC. Amino acids: CASRTGDVYNEQFV.